This is a list of T cell receptor beta chains from one sample in a study of blood T cells in healthy people across ages. TCRdb re-called the 5' RACE reads with MiXCR, one entry per CDR3 protein. The sample consists of about 780,000 distinct CDR3 sequences, about 47% of them appearing once. Sequenced material: blood. These TCRs come from a man older than 75 in good health. Each CDR3 is given with its conserved first and last residue. Fields, in order: CDR3 DNA, CDR3 protein, J gene, V gene, clone size, D gene. A D gene is named only where the DNA matches it firmly. The listing skips clone size in some rows; elsewhere it reads once, few, many or a size class.

TGTGCCAGCAGCACAGCGGAGACCCAGTACTTC | CASSTAETQYF | TRBJ2-5 | TRBV7-2 | many | NA
TGTGCCAGCAGCCTCCACCGCACTAGCGGGGGGATAGATACGCAGTATTTT | CASSLHRTSGGIDTQYF | TRBJ2-3 | TRBV7-2 | NA | TRBD2
TGTGCCAGCAGCCCCGGTAAGTGGGTTGACTCTGAGTCCAGGGAGCAGTACTTC | CASSPGKWVDSESREQYF | TRBJ2-7 | TRBV4-2 | NA | NA
TGCGCCAGCGGCGTCGGACAGGGGATAGCCAAAAACATTCAGTACTTC | CASGVGQGIAKNIQYF | TRBJ2-4 | TRBV5-1 | NA | TRBD1
TGCAGCGCCGACAGGGGTGGTAATGAGCAGTTCTTC | CSADRGGNEQFF | TRBJ2-1 | TRBV20-1 | few | TRBD1
TGTGCCAGCAGGATGGCTAGATCCGAGCAGTTCTTC | CASRMARSEQFF | TRBJ2-1 | TRBV12-3/TRBV12-4 | few | NA
TGTGCCAGCAGTGAAGCGGGACTCAGCACAGATACGCAGTATTTT | CASSEAGLSTDTQYF | TRBJ2-3 | TRBV2 | NA | NA
TGCAGTGCTAGCGTCGGACAGAAACACCAAGAGACCCAGTACTTC | CSASVGQKHQETQYF | TRBJ2-5 | TRBV20-1 | NA | NA
TGTGCCAGCAGGGGACCTAGCGGGAGAACCTACGAGCAGTACTTC | CASRGPSGRTYEQYF | TRBJ2-7 | TRBV28 | few | TRBD2
TGCAGCGTTGATAGCCTAGCGGATGAGCAGTTCTTC | CSVDSLADEQFF | TRBJ2-1 | TRBV29-1 | NA | TRBD2
TGCAGTGCTAGAACGGAGGACTATGGCTACACCTTC | CSARTEDYGYTF | TRBJ1-2 | TRBV20-1 | few | NA
TGTGCCAGCAGCCTTCAGGGGAAGTATAATTCACCCCTCCACTTT | CASSLQGKYNSPLHF | TRBJ1-6 | TRBV6-5 | NA | NA
TGTGCCAGCAGCTTAATGGGCAATGAGCGGTTCTTC | CASSLMGNERFF | TRBJ2-1 | TRBV7-2 | NA | NA
TGCGCCAGCAGCCACATTGGGGCACAAGAGACCCAGTACTTC | CASSHIGAQETQYF | TRBJ2-5 | TRBV4-1 | few | NA
TGCAGCGTTGCGATTGACAGGGGACCCTACGAGCAGTACTTC | CSVAIDRGPYEQYF | TRBJ2-7 | TRBV29-1 | few | TRBD1
TGTGCCTGGAGTGTAAGCAGGGGAGGCGAGCAGTACTTC | CAWSVSRGGEQYF | TRBJ2-7 | TRBV30 | NA | NA
TGTGCCAGCAGCTTAGTTCGGCTAGCGGGAGGGAACAGGTCCTACAATGAGCAGTTCTTC | CASSLVRLAGGNRSYNEQFF | TRBJ2-1 | TRBV7-9 | NA | TRBD2
TGTGCCAGCAGCTTATCTAGCTCACCTACGGATGAGCAGTTCTTC | CASSLSSSPTDEQFF | TRBJ2-1 | TRBV7-2 | few | NA
TGTGCCAGCAGTCAAGCACAGGGGGCTGGAGAGACCCAGTACTTC | CASSQAQGAGETQYF | TRBJ2-5 | TRBV25-1 | NA | TRBD1
TGCAGCGTGTGGACAACCGGGACAGGGGTCGACGAGCAGTACTTC | CSVWTTGTGVDEQYF | TRBJ2-7 | TRBV29-1 | NA | TRBD1
TGTGCCAGCAGTTACTCTCCGAGGGGTCAACTCTACGAGCAGTACTTC | CASSYSPRGQLYEQYF | TRBJ2-7 | TRBV6-5 | NA | NA
TGTGCCAGCAGTACCCGACAGGGGGCCTTCGAGCAGTACTTC | CASSTRQGAFEQYF | TRBJ2-7 | TRBV6-2/TRBV6-3 | many | TRBD1
TGCGCCAGCAGCTCCCGGACAGTACAAGAGGCCCAGTACTTC | CASSSRTVQEAQYF | TRBJ2-5 | TRBV5-1 | NA | NA
TGTGCCAGCAGTTGGCAGGGGGGCTCCTACGAGCAGTACTTC | CASSWQGGSYEQYF | TRBJ2-7 | TRBV27 | few | NA
TGTGCCAGCAGCACGACTAGCGGGAAGTTCGGTGAGCAGTTCTTC | CASSTTSGKFGEQFF | TRBJ2-1 | TRBV7-2 | NA | TRBD2
TGCGCCAGCAGCCAAGCTGAGGGTTGTGAGCAGTACTTC | CASSQAEGCEQYF | TRBJ2-7 | TRBV4-1 | NA | NA
TGTGCCAGCGTACAGGGAAATAATTCACCCCTCCACTTT | CASVQGNNSPLHF | TRBJ1-6 | TRBV5-5 | NA | NA
TGTGCCACCAGTGTTCTATTGGCAGGGAGGGGAGAGACCCAGTACTTC | CATSVLLAGRGETQYF | TRBJ2-5 | TRBV24-1 | NA | TRBD2
TGTGCCAGCGGTCTCGGACAGGGGTCTAATGAAAAACTGTTTTTT | CASGLGQGSNEKLFF | TRBJ1-4 | TRBV7-2 | few | TRBD1
TGCGCCAGCAGCCACCTCACCGGACAGGCGAGCTCTGGGGCCAACGTCCTGACTTTC | CASSHLTGQASSGANVLTF | TRBJ2-6 | TRBV5-1 | few | TRBD1
TGTGCCAGCAGCGTTACGGGGTCAGCCTACGAGCAGTACTTC | CASSVTGSAYEQYF | TRBJ2-7 | TRBV9 | NA | NA
TGCAGTGCTAACGACCCCGGGACTAGCGAATACAATGAGCAGTTCTTC | CSANDPGTSEYNEQFF | TRBJ2-1 | TRBV20-1 | many | TRBD2
TGTGCCAGCAGAGGGGGAGGGGGCATCTACGAGCAGTACTTC | CASRGGGGIYEQYF | TRBJ2-7 | TRBV28 | NA | NA
TGTGCCAGCAGGTCTGGCGGGCCCACCAAAGATACGCAGTATTTT | CASRSGGPTKDTQYF | TRBJ2-3 | TRBV7-8 | few | NA
TGTGCCAGCAGCCAAAGTGCGTACGAGCAGTACTTC | CASSQSAYEQYF | TRBJ2-7 | TRBV6-6 | NA | NA
TGCAGTGCTAGAGCCTCGGGGACCACAGATACGCAGTATTTT | CSARASGTTDTQYF | TRBJ2-3 | TRBV20-1 | few | NA
TGTGCCAGCAGTGACAGGGGGGCTACCTACGAGCAGTACTTC | CASSDRGATYEQYF | TRBJ2-7 | TRBV2 | NA | NA
TGCGCCAGCAGCCAAGACAGGGCGAGCTCTGGAAACACCATATATTTT | CASSQDRASSGNTIYF | TRBJ1-3 | TRBV4-3 | NA | NA
TGTGCCAGCAGTCCCGGGAGAGATAATGAAAAACTGTTTTTT | CASSPGRDNEKLFF | TRBJ1-4 | TRBV21-1 | NA | NA
TGCAGTGTGCGAGGGCTAGCGGGAGGAATTGAAGTAAAGACCCAGTACTTC | CSVRGLAGGIEVKTQYF | TRBJ2-5 | TRBV20-1 | NA | TRBD2
TGTACCAGCTCAGTGGACAACTACGAGCAGTACTTC | CTSSVDNYEQYF | TRBJ2-7 | TRBV18 | NA | NA
TGCAGTGCTAGCCATCCGGGACAGGAATCCTACGAGCAGTACTTC | CSASHPGQESYEQYF | TRBJ2-7 | TRBV20-1 | NA | TRBD1
TGCGCCAGCAGCCAAGATCCCCCACTAGCGGGAGGGACAGATACGCAGTATTTT | CASSQDPPLAGGTDTQYF | TRBJ2-3 | TRBV4-3 | few | TRBD2
TGTGCCAGCAGCCGAATAGGTGTTGAGCCCTACGAGCAGTACTTC | CASSRIGVEPYEQYF | TRBJ2-7 | TRBV6-5 | NA | NA
TGTGCCAGCAGTGAATACCGAGCGGGTTCGGGCTACAATGAGCAGTTCTTC | CASSEYRAGSGYNEQFF | TRBJ2-1 | TRBV6-1 | few | NA
TGTGCCGGCAGCTTAGATCGTAGAAGTCAACTGTATTTT | CAGSLDRRSQLYF | TRBJ2-3 | TRBV11-3 | NA | NA
TGTGCCAGCAGTGAACAGGGGGCCCCCAGCTCCTACAATGAGCAGTTCTTC | CASSEQGAPSSYNEQFF | TRBJ2-1 | TRBV6-1 | NA | TRBD1
TGTGCCAGCAGCTTAGCCGACTTAGCGGGAGTCTACGAGCAGTACTTC | CASSLADLAGVYEQYF | TRBJ2-7 | TRBV7-2 | NA | TRBD2
TGTGCCAGCACCCCTGGAGGTGAGCAGTTCTTC | CASTPGGEQFF | TRBJ2-1 | TRBV12-3/TRBV12-4 | few | NA
TGTGCCAGCAGCCCCATACACAGGGGCGGGGAGCAGTTCTTC | CASSPIHRGGEQFF | TRBJ2-1 | TRBV3-1 | few | TRBD1
TGTGCCGGCAGCCCAGTAGCGGGAGAGACCCAGTACTTC | CAGSPVAGETQYF | TRBJ2-5 | TRBV3-1 | NA | TRBD2
TGTGCCAGCAGCTCCCCCCGCTTGACCCAGTACTTC | CASSSPRLTQYF | TRBJ2-5 | TRBV5-4 | many | NA